The rows below give T cell receptor beta chains drawn from one sample of a study of technical replicates of blood from several donors. The repertoire was sequenced with immunoSEQ multiplex PCR; TCRdb's copy has only in-frame clones and lacks some. The sample shows tens of thousands of clones, around 93% of them seen only once. Source material: T cells isolated from PBMCs. These receptor sequences come from a human donor in good health. Each CDR3 is given with its conserved first and last residue. Fields, in order: V gene, clone size, CDR3 protein. Size is omitted from some rows. Given values are once, few, many or a class for expanded clones.

>TRBV7-6|few
CASSLGQGLGNQPQHF
>TRBV9|-
CASGTGRYYGYTF
>TRBV11-2|-
CASSPGQQETQYF
>TRBV19|-
CASSDPGGTLASQPQHF
>TRBV18|-
CASSLGQDTQYF
>TRBV18|-
CASSPPTRVVYEQYF
>TRBV28|-
CASSLDSRHGYTF
>TRBV9|-
CASSVAGRPNTEAFF
>TRBV5-1|-
CASSLGQGAHEQYF
>TRBV5-4|-
CASSPRDSDNEKLFF
>TRBV5-1|-
CASSLAGTGELFF
>TRBV19|-
CASSIAGGTGNTIYF
>TRBV4-1|-
CASRGRTMNTEAFF
>TRBV7-3|-
CASSLKGWAGTGRPYNEQFF
>TRBV5-4|-
CASSPWTGQGNTEAFF
>TRBV28|-
CASTGTVVTEAFF
>TRBV2|-
CASSEDGGRRGNEQFF
>TRBV6-6|-
CASSSLIGGAEETQYF
>TRBV6-5|-
CASKQGDTEAFF
>TRBV28|-
CASSSQFNQPQHF
>TRBV19|-
CASSISGKTDTQYF
>TRBV28|-
CASSLDIYLSSGNTIYF
>TRBV4-1|-
CASSQVSGAPYEQYF
>TRBV5-4|-
CASSLAGLDGYTF
>TRBV7-6|-
CASSPSGEGNEQFF
>TRBV7-3|once
CASSLTTSPNEQFF
>TRBV14|-
CASSRTEKETQYF
>TRBV7-9|-
CASSQVTRNTEAFF
>TRBV7-2|-
CASIVPRRFYEQYF
>TRBV25-1|-
CASSLPDRDDTEAFF
>TRBV5-1|-
CASSRTVGDQPQHF
>TRBV6-5|-
CASSIAGGYNEQFF
>TRBV5-4|-
CASSSDRGPSYEQYF
>TRBV9|-
CASSAAQALNEKLFF
>TRBV25-1|-
CASSEQGAGNTIYF
>TRBV18|-
CASSRGRSYGYTF
>TRBV2|-
CASRDRDWAGELFF
>TRBV5-3|-
CARSAPRPNYGYTF